There are a few counts of the clone carrying this T cell receptor beta chain. The antigen is not known. The data derive from a study of response to subunit inactivated influenza vaccine. Broader study findings: Authors proposed each seasonal influenza vaccination draws in few new T cells.

TCRdb redid the calling of the RT-PCR reads with MiXCR, one entry per CDR3 protein. There are around 530,000 distinct CDR3 sequences in the sample; 12% occur only once, and about 9.4% lies in the top ten. The V gene end was trimmed by 6 bases and the J gene end by 1 base; junction bases not matched to a gene: 7. Germline CDR1 and CDR2: KGHSH and LQKENI. The CDR3 is 15 amino acids. Sequences were derived from PBMCs from blood, sampled on the day of vaccination. The chain has TRBV18 and TRBJ2-3; 7 bases are a match to TRBD1. This receptor was obtained from a man aged 50-60 years who received an inactivated influenza vaccine. As DNA, the CDR3 is TGTGCCAGCTCCCCGAAGACAGGGCGCACAGATACGCAGTATTTT. It yields the protein CASSPKTGRTDTQYF.